This T cell receptor beta chain derives from a study of T cell responses to AZD1222 COVID-19 vaccine. Study-level findings and limits: Donors skewed white British and female; clonal diversity was possibly underestimated.

Data came from immunoSEQ multiplex PCR; TCRdb stores just in-frame clones and leaves some out. This listing includes over 140,000 clones. Between the trimmed V and J ends, which lost 2 bases and 4 bases, there was a span of 16 bases. The CDR3 has 16 residues. In germline, CDR1 is LNHNV, CDR2 YYDKDF (reference sequence). A note on this clone: The target antigen is unknown.

The V and J genes are TRBV15 and TRBJ2-3, with D perhaps TRBD2 (6 bases). This receptor was obtained from an adult in good health. The sequenced sample was peripheral blood. The CDR3 loop reads CATSRNRDPGADTQYF. For the CDR3, the DNA is TGTGCCACCAGCAGAAACCGGGACCCGGGGGCAGATACGCAGTATTTT.